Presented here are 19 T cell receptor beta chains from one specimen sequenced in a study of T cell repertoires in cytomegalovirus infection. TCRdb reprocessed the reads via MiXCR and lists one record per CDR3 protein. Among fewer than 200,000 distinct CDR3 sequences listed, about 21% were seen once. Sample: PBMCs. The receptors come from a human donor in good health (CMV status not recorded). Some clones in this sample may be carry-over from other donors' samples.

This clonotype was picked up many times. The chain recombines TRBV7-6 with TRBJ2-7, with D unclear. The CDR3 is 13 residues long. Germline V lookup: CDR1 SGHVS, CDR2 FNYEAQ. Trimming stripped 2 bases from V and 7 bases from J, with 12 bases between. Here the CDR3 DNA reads TGTGCCAGCAGCTTAAGTTTTTATGGAGAGCAGTACTTC. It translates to CASSLSFYGEQYF.

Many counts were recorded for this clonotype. The CDR3 region is CASSQSRAGRHGNEQFF. CDR3 bases: TGTGCCAGCAGCCAATCTCGAGCAGGCCGACATGGCAATGAGCAGTTCTTC. The chain has TRBV14 and TRBJ2-1; no clear D gene. Looked up from germline, CDR1 is SGHDN and CDR2 is FVKESK. Trimming removed 2 bases from V and 6 bases from J, with 20 bases in between. The CDR3 is 17 amino acids.

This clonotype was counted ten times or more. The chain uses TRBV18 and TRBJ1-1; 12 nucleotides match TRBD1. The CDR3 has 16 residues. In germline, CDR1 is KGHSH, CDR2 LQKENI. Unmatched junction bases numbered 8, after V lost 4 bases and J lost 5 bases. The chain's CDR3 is CASSRGDRGPRTEAFF. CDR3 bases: TGTGCCAGCTCACGAGGGGACAGGGGGCCTCGTACTGAAGCTTTCTTT.

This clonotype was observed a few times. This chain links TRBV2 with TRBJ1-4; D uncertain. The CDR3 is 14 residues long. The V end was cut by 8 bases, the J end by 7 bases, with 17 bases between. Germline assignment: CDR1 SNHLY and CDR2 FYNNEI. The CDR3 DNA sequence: TGTGCCAGCGGTGGCCTGGGAGTAGGTGAAAAACTGTTTTTT. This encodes CASGGLGVGEKLFF.

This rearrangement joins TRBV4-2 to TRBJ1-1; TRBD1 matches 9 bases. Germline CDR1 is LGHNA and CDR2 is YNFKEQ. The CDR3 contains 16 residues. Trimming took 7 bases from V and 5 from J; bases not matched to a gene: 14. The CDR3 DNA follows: TGTGCCAGCACTCCTGGGGACAGGGAACGTGGAACTGAAGCTTTCTTT. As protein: CASTPGDRERGTEAFF.

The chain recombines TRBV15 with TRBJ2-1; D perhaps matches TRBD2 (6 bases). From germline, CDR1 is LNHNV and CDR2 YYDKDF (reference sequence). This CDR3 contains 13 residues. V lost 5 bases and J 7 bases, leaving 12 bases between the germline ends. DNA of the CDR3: TGTGCCACCAGCGGGTCTGGGGGGAATGAGCAGTTCTTC. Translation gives CATSGSGGNEQFF.

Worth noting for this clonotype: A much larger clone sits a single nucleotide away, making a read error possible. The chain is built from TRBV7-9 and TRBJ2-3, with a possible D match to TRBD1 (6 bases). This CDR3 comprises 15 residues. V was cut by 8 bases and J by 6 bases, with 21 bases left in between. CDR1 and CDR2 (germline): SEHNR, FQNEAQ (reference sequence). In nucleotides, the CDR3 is TGTGCCAGCTTCCAGGAGGACAGAGTAGGGGATACGCAGTATTTT. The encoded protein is CASFQEDRVGDTQYF.

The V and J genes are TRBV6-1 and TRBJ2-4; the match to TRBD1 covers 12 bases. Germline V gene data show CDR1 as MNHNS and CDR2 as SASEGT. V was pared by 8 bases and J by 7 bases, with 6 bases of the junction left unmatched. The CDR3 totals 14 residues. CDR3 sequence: CASDGTGGHNIQYF. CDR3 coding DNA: TGTGCCAGCGACGGGACAGGGGGCCACAACATTCAGTACTTC.

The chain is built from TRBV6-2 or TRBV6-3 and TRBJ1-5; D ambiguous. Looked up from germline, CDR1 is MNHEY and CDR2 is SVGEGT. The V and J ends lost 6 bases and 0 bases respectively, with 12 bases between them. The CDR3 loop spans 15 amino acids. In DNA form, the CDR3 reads TGTGCCAGCAGCCTATCCTCAAATAGCAATCAGCCCCAGCATTTT. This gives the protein CASSLSSNSNQPQHF.

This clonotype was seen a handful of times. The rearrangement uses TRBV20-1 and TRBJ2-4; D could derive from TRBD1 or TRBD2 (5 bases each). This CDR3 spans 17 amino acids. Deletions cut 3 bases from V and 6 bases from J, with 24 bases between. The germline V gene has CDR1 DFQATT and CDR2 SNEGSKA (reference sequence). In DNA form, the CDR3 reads TGCAGTGCTAGGAGGGACCGAAGCAAGAAAGGAGGAAACATTCAGTACTTC. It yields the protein CSARRDRSKKGGNIQYF.

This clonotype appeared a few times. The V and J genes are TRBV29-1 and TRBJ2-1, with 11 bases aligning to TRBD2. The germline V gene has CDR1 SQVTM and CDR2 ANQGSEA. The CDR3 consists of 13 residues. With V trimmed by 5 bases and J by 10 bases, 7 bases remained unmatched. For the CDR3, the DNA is TGCAGCGTTTCCGGGACTAGCGGAAGGGAGCAGTTCTTC. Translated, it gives CSVSGTSGREQFF.

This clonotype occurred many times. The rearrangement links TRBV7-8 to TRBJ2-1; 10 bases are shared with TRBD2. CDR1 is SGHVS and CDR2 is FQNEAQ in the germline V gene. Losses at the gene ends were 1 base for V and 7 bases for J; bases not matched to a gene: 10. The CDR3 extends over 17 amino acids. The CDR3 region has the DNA TGTGCCAGCAGCTTAGATCTTCTAGCGGGGGTGGGGAATGAGCAGTTCTTC. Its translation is CASSLDLLAGVGNEQFF. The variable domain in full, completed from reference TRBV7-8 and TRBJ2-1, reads GAGVSQSPRYKVAKRGQDVALRCDPISGHVSLFWYQQALGQGPEFLTYFQNEAQLDKSGLPSDRFFAERPEGSVSTLKIQRTQQEDSAVYLCASSLDLLAGVGNEQFFGPGTRLTVL.

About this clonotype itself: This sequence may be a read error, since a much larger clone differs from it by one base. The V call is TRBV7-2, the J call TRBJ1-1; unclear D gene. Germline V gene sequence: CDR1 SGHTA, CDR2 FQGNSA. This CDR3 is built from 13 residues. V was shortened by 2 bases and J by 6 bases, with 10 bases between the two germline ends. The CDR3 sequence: CASSLSSVAEAFF. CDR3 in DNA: TGTGCCAGCAGCTTATCGTCAGTTGCTGAAGCTTTCTTT.

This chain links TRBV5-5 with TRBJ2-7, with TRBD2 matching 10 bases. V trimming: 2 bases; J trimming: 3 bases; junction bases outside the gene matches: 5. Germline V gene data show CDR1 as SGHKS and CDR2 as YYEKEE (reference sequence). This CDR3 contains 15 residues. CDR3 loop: CASSFLLAGHYEQYF. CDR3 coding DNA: TGTGCCAGCAGCTTTCTACTAGCGGGACACTACGAGCAGTACTTC.

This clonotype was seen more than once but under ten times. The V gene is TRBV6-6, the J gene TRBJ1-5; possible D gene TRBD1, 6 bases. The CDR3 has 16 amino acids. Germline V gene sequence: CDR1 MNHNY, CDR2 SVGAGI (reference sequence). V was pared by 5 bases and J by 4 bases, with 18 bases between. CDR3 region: CASSKPKGQINQPQHF. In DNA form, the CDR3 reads TGTGCCAGCAGTAAACCGAAAGGACAGATTAATCAGCCCCAGCATTTT.

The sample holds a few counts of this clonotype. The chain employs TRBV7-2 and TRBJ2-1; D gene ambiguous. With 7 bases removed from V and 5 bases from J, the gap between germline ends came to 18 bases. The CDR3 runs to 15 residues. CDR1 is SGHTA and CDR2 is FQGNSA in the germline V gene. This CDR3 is CASTHLGRNNNEQFF. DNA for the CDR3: TGTGCCAGCACCCATCTAGGGCGGAATAACAATGAGCAGTTCTTC. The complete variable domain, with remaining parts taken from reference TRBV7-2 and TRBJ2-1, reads GAGVSQSPSNKVTEKGKDVELRCDPISGHTALYWYRQSLGQGLEFLIYFQGNSAPDKSGLPSDRFSAERTGGSVSTLTIQRTQQEDSAVYLCASTHLGRNNNEQFFGPGTRLTVL.

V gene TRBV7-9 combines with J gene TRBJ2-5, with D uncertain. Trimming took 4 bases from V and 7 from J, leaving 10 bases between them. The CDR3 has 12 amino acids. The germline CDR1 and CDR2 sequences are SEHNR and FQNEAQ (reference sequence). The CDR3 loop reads CASSSSTPTQYF. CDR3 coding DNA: TGTGCCAGCAGCTCCAGTACTCCGACCCAGTACTTC.

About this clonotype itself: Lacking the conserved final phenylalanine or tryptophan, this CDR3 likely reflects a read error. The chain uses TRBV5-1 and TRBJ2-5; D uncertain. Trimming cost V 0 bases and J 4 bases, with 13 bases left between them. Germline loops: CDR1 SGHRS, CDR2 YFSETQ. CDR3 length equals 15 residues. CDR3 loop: CASSLGGSPGETQYS. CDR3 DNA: TGCGCCAGCAGCTTGGGTGGCAGTCCAGGAGAGACCCAGTACTCC.

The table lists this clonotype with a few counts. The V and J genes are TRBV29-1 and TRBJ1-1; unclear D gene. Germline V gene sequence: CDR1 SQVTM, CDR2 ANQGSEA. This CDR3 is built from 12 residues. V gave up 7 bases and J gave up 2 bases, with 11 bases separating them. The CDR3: CSAGRLNTEAFF. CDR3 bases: TGCAGCGCAGGACGGCTTAACACTGAAGCTTTCTTT. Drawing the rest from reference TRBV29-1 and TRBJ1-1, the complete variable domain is SAVISQKPSRDICQRGTSLTIQCQVDSQVTMMFWYRQQPGQSLTLIATANQGSEATYESGFVIDKFPISRPNLTFSTLTVSNMSPEDSSIYLCSAGRLNTEAFFGQGTRLTVV.